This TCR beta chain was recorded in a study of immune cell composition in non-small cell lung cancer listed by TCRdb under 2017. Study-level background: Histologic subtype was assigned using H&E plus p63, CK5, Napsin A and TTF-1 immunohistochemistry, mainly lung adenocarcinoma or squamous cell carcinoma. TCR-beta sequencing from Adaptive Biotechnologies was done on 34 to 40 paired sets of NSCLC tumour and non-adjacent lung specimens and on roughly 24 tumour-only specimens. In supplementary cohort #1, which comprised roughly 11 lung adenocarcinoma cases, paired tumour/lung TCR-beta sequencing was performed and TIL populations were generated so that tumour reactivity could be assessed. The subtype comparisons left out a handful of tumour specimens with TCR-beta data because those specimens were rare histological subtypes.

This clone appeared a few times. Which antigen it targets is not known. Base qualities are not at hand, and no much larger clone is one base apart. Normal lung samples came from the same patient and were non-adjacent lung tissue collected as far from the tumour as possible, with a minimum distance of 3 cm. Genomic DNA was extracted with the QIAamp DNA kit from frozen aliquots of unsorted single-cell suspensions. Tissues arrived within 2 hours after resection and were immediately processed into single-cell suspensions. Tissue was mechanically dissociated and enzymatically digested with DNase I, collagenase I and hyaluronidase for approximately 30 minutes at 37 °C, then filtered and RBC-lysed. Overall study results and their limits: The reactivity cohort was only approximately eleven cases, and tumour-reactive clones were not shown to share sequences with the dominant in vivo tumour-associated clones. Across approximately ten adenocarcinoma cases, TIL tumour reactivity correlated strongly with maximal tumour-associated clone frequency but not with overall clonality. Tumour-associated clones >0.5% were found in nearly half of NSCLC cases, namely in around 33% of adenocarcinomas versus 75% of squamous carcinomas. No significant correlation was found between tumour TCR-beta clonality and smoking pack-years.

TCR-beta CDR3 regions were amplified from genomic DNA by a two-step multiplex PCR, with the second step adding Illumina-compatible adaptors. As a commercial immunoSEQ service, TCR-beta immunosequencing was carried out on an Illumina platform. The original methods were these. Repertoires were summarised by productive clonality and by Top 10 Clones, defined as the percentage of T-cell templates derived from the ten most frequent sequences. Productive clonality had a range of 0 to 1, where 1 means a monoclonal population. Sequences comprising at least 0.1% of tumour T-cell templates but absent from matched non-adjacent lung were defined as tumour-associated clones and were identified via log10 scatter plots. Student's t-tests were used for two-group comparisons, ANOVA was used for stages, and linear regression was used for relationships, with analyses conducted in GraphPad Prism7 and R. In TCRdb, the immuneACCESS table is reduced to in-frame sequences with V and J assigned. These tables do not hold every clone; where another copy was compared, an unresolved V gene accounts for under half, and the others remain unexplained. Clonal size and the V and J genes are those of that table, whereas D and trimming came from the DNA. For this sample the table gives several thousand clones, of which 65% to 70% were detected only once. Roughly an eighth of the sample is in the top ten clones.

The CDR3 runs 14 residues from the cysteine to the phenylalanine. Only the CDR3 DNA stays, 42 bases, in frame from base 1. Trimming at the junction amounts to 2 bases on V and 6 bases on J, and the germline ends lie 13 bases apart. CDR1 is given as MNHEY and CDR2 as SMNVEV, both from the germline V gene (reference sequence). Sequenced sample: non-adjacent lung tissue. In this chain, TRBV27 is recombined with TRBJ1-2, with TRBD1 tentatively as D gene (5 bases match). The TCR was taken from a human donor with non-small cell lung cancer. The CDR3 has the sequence CASSLRQGWDGYTF. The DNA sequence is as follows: TGTGCCAGCAGTTTACGCCAGGGATGGGATGGCTACACCTTC.